This record covers a single T cell receptor beta chain. Its cognate antigen is unknown. These data originate in a study of shared clonotypes between healthy human individuals. General study results and limits: Rarefaction showed sorted-subset sequencing was incomplete despite large depth.

Germline CDR1 and CDR2: SGDLS and YYNGEE. This CDR3 is 15 amino acids long. Unmatched junction bases numbered 8, after V lost 2 bases and J lost 8 bases. Replicate sorted-subset PCRs were loaded with approximately 200 ng DNA, 29,000 or so T cell genomes. The protocol was immunoSEQ multiplex PCR, while the TCRdb copy is restricted to in-frame clones and leaves out a portion. The repertoire includes around 1.9 million clones, about 93% of them detected once, and about 1.8% sits in the top ten. Terminally differentiated effector memory CD45RA+ cells were left out of the naive CD8 fraction, which was CD45RO-negative and positively selected for CCR7. Every contributor of samples was a Caucasian grown-up residing in Nashville, Tennessee.

The TCR originated in a man between 18 and 29 years old in good health. Some clones in this sample may be carry-over from other donors' samples. The chain recombines TRBV9 with TRBJ2-1; 9 bases map to TRBD1. Sequencing used naive CD8+ T cells from PBMCs. The CDR3 protein is CASSVADRGFYEQFF. CDR3 nucleotides: TGTGCCAGCAGCGTTGCGGACAGGGGTTTCTATGAGCAGTTCTTC.